This is a list of T cell receptor beta chains from one sample in a study of radiotherapy plus CTLA-4 blockade in lung cancer. TCRdb keeps only in-frame clones here, not all; method: immunoSEQ multiplex PCR. The sample has tens of thousands of clones; around 75% are singletons. Here the sequenced sample was peripheral blood, taken from a patient treated with radiotherapy plus ipilimumab. These receptors all stem from a human donor with non-small cell lung cancer that progressed on radiotherapy plus ipilimumab. Each CDR3 is given with its conserved first and last residue. A D gene is named only where the DNA matches it firmly. Clone size is given for some rows only: seen once, a few or many times, or a class if the clone is expanded.

cdr3_nt	cdr3_aa	clone_size	v_call	j_call	d_call
TGTGCCACCAGCAGAGATCTCGGGGCAGGGGATCAGCCCCAGCATTTT	CATSRDLGAGDQPQHF	NA	TRBV15	TRBJ1-5	NA
TGTGCCAGCAGCTTACCCATGGAAGAGACCCAGTACTTC	CASSLPMEETQYF	NA	TRBV5-5	TRBJ2-5	NA
TGTGCCAGCAGCTTTACGGGTAGGGAGACCCAGTACTTC	CASSFTGRETQYF	NA	TRBV5-6	TRBJ2-5	NA
TGTGCCAGCAGCGTACAGGGTTCGCCCTATCAGCCCCAGCATTTT	CASSVQGSPYQPQHF	NA	TRBV9	TRBJ1-5	NA
TGTGCCAGCAGCCCCTTGGGACAGGGTGAAAAACTGTTTTTT	CASSPLGQGEKLFF	NA	TRBV7-6	TRBJ1-4	TRBD1
TGTGCCATCAGTGAAGGGACAGCGGCTAACTATGGCTACACCTTC	CAISEGTAANYGYTF	NA	TRBV10-3	TRBJ1-2	TRBD1
TGTGCCAGCAGCCACAGGGCGACGAACACTGAAGCTTTCTTT	CASSHRATNTEAFF	NA	TRBV7-8	TRBJ1-1	NA
TGTGCCAGTAGTCCTGACAGGGTCGGCTACACCTTC	CASSPDRVGYTF	NA	TRBV19	TRBJ1-2	TRBD1
TGTGCCACCAGCAGATCCGGGACGGACCTGAATCCGTACTTC	CATSRSGTDLNPYF	NA	TRBV15	TRBJ2-7	NA
TGCAGCGTTGAAGGACAGGGCTACGAGCAGTACTTC	CSVEGQGYEQYF	NA	TRBV29-1	TRBJ2-7	TRBD1
TGTGCCAGCAGCCCATCGTTCGGGGGCGGCACAGATACGCAGTATTTT	CASSPSFGGGTDTQYF	NA	TRBV7-9	TRBJ2-3	NA
TGTGCCAGCAGTTACTCGAAGGACGGGGGCTACACCTTC	CASSYSKDGGYTF	NA	TRBV6-5	TRBJ1-2	NA
TGTGCCAGCAGCTTATATTATCAATCGACTGAAGCTTTCTTT	CASSLYYQSTEAFF	NA	TRBV7-2	TRBJ1-1	NA
TGTGCCAGCAGTTTGCGACAGGGGAACAATGAGCAGTTCTTC	CASSLRQGNNEQFF	few	TRBV27	TRBJ2-1	TRBD1
TGTGCCAGCAGCCACGTCCCGGGACAGGGACGGAGGCCGGACGGAAATGAGCAGTTCTTC	CASSHVPGQGRRPDGNEQFF	NA	TRBV14	TRBJ2-1	TRBD1
TGTGCCAGCAGCTCCCGGGACCTTTCCTACGAGCAGTACTTC	CASSSRDLSYEQYF	NA	TRBV7-9	TRBJ2-7	NA
TGCAGCGGCCGGGCCGCCCCCAAGGACAGTCCCTACGAGCAGTACTTC	CSGRAAPKDSPYEQYF	NA	TRBV29-1	TRBJ2-7	NA
TGTGCCAGCAGCCCCCGGGACAGGGGGCCGGGGGAGCAGTTCTTC	CASSPRDRGPGEQFF	NA	TRBV5-4	TRBJ2-1	TRBD1
TGCGCCAGCAGCGACACGACTGGACCAATTCAGTACTTC	CASSDTTGPIQYF	NA	TRBV5-1	TRBJ2-4	NA
TGTGCCAGCAGCGAAGGGACAGGGGGCTACGAGCAGTACTTC	CASSEGTGGYEQYF	NA	TRBV9	TRBJ2-7	TRBD1
TGTGCCAGCAGCCTCCTGGCAGCCCTTGACGAGCAGTACTTC	CASSLLAALDEQYF	NA	TRBV7-9	TRBJ2-7	NA
TGTGCCAGCAGTTCTTGGGGAGGAGGAGCACCCGGGGAGCTGTTTTTT	CASSSWGGGAPGELFF	NA	TRBV7-9	TRBJ2-2	NA
TGCGCCAGCAGTCCAGGATCTTATGAAAAACTGTTTTTT	CASSPGSYEKLFF	NA	TRBV10-1	TRBJ1-4	NA
TGTGCCAGCAGTGAAGCGGAGTGGAGGGGCCCTGAAGCTTTCTTT	CASSEAEWRGPEAFF	NA	TRBV6-1	TRBJ1-1	NA
TGTGCCAGCAGCGCCGGGACCAACTACATCTATGAGCAGTTCTTC	CASSAGTNYIYEQFF	NA	TRBV14	TRBJ2-1	NA
TGTGCCAGCAGCGATCCACAGGGGTCGCCCTCCTACGAGCAGTACTTC	CASSDPQGSPSYEQYF	NA	TRBV7-8	TRBJ2-7	TRBD1
TGTGCCAGCAGCTTGGGTCCCACAGGGACCGGGGAGCCCCAGCATTTT	CASSLGPTGTGEPQHF	NA	TRBV5-6	TRBJ1-5	NA
TGTGCCAGCTCACCGTCTTCGACAGCCTTCTATGGCTACACCTTC	CASSPSSTAFYGYTF	NA	TRBV18	TRBJ1-2	NA
TGTGCCAGCAGTGGGAACCAGGTGGAGACCCAGTACTTC	CASSGNQVETQYF	once	TRBV2	TRBJ2-5	NA
TGCGCCAGCAGCTTGAAGGGTCCTACAGATATGCAGTATTTT	CASSLKGPTDMQYF	NA	TRBV5-1	TRBJ2-3	NA
TGTGCCAGCAGTTATGGACAGGGACTAAGCGAGCAGTACTTC	CASSYGQGLSEQYF	NA	TRBV6-5	TRBJ2-7	NA